The 26 T cell receptor beta chains below were found in one sample sequenced in a study of blood T cell repertoires in COVID-19. Profiling relied on immunoSEQ multiplex PCR, and the TCRdb table lists in-frame clones only, not all of them. The repertoire holds nearly 350,000 clones, with around 91% as singletons. The sequenced material came from peripheral blood. The receptor source for this set is a woman younger than 35 who had recovered from COVID-19.

The V and J genes are TRBV7-9 and TRBJ1-2, with D possibly matching TRBD1 (6 bases). CDR3 size: 16 residues. Trimming stripped 4 bases from V and 4 bases from J, with 19 bases between. The germline CDR1 and CDR2 sequences are SEHNR and FQNEAQ (reference sequence). CDR3 DNA: TGTGCCAGCAGCTCTAGGGGGAGTCAGCCGCTCTATGGCTACACCTTC. Amino acids: CASSSRGSQPLYGYTF. Complete variable domain (other parts from reference TRBV7-9 and TRBJ1-2): DTGVSQNPRHKITKRGQNVTFRCDPISEHNRLYWYRQTLGQGPEFLTYFQNEAQLEKSRLLSDRFSAERPKGSFSTLEIQRTEQGDSAMYLCASSSRGSQPLYGYTFGSGTRLTVV.

With regard to this clone: The sample holds other DNA sequences that translate to the same CDR3. This chain connects TRBV5-6 to TRBJ2-5; D call uncertain. From germline, CDR1 is SGHDT and CDR2 YYEEEE. This CDR3 region has 11 residues. V was shortened by 4 bases and J by 5 bases, with 6 bases between the two germline ends. CDR3 residues: CASSLLETQYF. Written as DNA, the CDR3 is TGTGCCAGCAGCCTCTTGGAGACCCAGTACTTC. Variable domain in full (rest from reference TRBV5-6 and TRBJ2-5): DAGVTQSPTHLIKTRGQQVTLRCSPKSGHDTVSWYQQALGQGPQFIFQYYEEEERQRGNFPDRFSGHQFPNYSSELNVNALLLGDSALYLCASSLLETQYFGPGTRLLVL.

V is TRBV4-3 and J is TRBJ2-1; D is possibly TRBD1 (6 bases). Trimming removed 0 bases at V and 8 bases at J, with 8 bases between. There are 13 residues in the CDR3. Germline-derived CDR1 and CDR2 are LGHNA and YSLEER. The CDR3 DNA follows: TGCGCCAGCAGCCAAGATTGGGGGCATGAGCAGTTCTTC. This codes for CASSQDWGHEQFF.

The genes are TRBV5-1 and TRBJ2-1; D is perhaps TRBD2 (6 bases). The germline V gene has CDR1 SGHRS and CDR2 YFSETQ. The length of the CDR3 is 15 residues. Trimming left V 3 bases short and J 8 bases short, with 18 bases between. CDR3 region: CASSSGTSGWDEQFF. The CDR3, as DNA: TGCGCCAGCAGCTCCGGGACTTCGGGTTGGGATGAGCAGTTCTTC.

The chain recombines TRBV6-2 or TRBV6-3 with TRBJ2-2; no firm D call. Trimming stripped 3 bases from V and 6 bases from J, with 14 bases between. Germline V gene lookup returns CDR1 MNHEY and CDR2 SVGEGT. The CDR3 totals 15 residues. CDR3 in DNA: TGTGCCAGCAGTTATAGCTCGAGGTCACCCGGGGAGCTGTTTTTT. Its protein is CASSYSSRSPGELFF.

The chain is built from TRBV19 and TRBJ2-3; perhaps TRBD2 as D (5 bases). This CDR3 region has 16 residues. From germline, CDR1 is LNHDA and CDR2 SQIVND (reference sequence). With 4 bases removed from V and 4 bases from J, the gap between germline ends came to 18 bases. CDR3 bases: TGTGCCAGTAGTAACGACCAGAGGGCCGGAGCAGATACGCAGTATTTT. Translation gives CASSNDQRAGADTQYF.

The chain couples TRBV4-3 to TRBJ1-3; D not resolved. Trimming shortened V by 2 bases and J by 0 bases, and 11 bases separated the two germline ends. The CDR3 is 16 amino acids. Germline values: CDR1 LGHNA, CDR2 YSLEER. The CDR3 sequence: CASSQIVGSSGNTIYF. CDR3 sequence (DNA): TGCGCCAGCAGCCAAATAGTGGGCAGCTCTGGAAACACCATATATTTT.

The chain joins TRBV14 to TRBJ2-5; D remains unclear. The germline gives CDR1 SGHDN, CDR2 FVKESK. Trimming took 3 bases from V and 5 from J, leaving 10 bases between them. The CDR3 length is 13 residues. The CDR3 loop reads CASSQFGLETQYF. CDR3 DNA: TGTGCCAGCAGCCAGTTCGGTCTCGAGACCCAGTACTTC.

CDR3 sequence reads: CASSWGTTDTGELFF. The CDR3 coding sequence is TGTGCCAGTAGTTGGGGGACTACAGACACCGGGGAGCTGTTTTTT. V and J are TRBV19 and TRBJ2-2; 7 bases line up with TRBD2. Germline trimming cut 5 bases from V and 3 bases from J; bases unmatched to any gene: 6. Germline V gene lookup returns CDR1 LNHDA and CDR2 SQIVND (reference sequence). The CDR3 length is 15 residues.

This clone is a singleton in its sample. The chain links TRBV18 to TRBJ2-3, with 11 bases fitting TRBD2. The J segment lost 0 bases and the V segment lost 4 bases, leaving 3 bases of the junction unmatched. This CDR3 spans 16 amino acids. Germline lookup yields CDR1 KGHSH and CDR2 LQKENI. As DNA, the CDR3 is TGTGCCAGCTCACGGGGGACTAGCGGAAGCACAGATACGCAGTATTTT. It is translated as CASSRGTSGSTDTQYF.

The chain has TRBV10-3 and TRBJ2-1, with 7 positions matching TRBD2. This CDR3 region has 16 residues. The J segment lost 3 bases and the V segment lost 5 bases, leaving 10 bases of the junction unmatched. Germline V gives CDR1 ENHRY, CDR2 SYGVKD. The CDR3 reads CAISPLREADYNEQFF. In DNA form, the CDR3 reads TGTGCCATCAGTCCCCTACGGGAGGCGGACTACAATGAGCAGTTCTTC.

The chain recombines TRBV9 with TRBJ2-2; 10 bases map to TRBD2. There are 20 residues in the CDR3. The J segment lost 5 bases and the V segment lost 2 bases, leaving 18 bases of the junction unmatched. Germline V gene sequence: CDR1 SGDLS, CDR2 YYNGEE. The CDR3 is CASSVRPRAAGGGRTGELFF. In DNA form, the CDR3 reads TGTGCCAGCAGCGTTCGACCCCGGGCAGCGGGAGGGGGTCGGACCGGGGAGCTGTTTTTT.

V usage is TRBV24-1 and J usage is TRBJ2-1; the match to TRBD2 covers 11 bases. Per germline, CDR1 KGHDR and CDR2 SFDVKD. Losses at the gene ends were 0 bases for V and 8 bases for J; bases not matched to a gene: 5. The CDR3 is 16 amino acids. The chain's CDR3 is CATSDLASGRIDEQFF. CDR3 nucleotides: TGTGCCACCAGTGATTTGGCTAGCGGGAGGATTGATGAGCAGTTCTTC.

V is TRBV21-1 and J is TRBJ2-4; the DNA was not compared with TRBD1, the D call given in the table. TRBV21-1 is deemed a pseudogene. The CDR3 runs 15 residues. The CDR3 is CASSRGTPAKNIQYF. The CDR3, as DNA: TGTGCCAGCAGCAGGGGGACACCAGCCAAAAACATTCAGTACTTC.

The V call is TRBV6-6, the J call TRBJ1-2; 10 bases align to TRBD1. The CDR3 sequence is 13 residues long. V was pared by 5 bases and J by 4 bases, with 1 base of the junction left unmatched. Germline assignment: CDR1 MNHNY and CDR2 SVGAGI (reference sequence). The CDR3 DNA is TGTGCCAGCAGTAGGACAGGGGGCTATGGCTACACCTTC. Translation: CASSRTGGYGYTF.

J is TRBJ2-1 and V is TRBV7-9, with 10 bases matching TRBD2. This CDR3 has 15 amino acids. Losses at the gene ends were 8 bases for V and 3 bases for J; bases not matched to a gene: 7. Germline CDR1 is SEHNR and CDR2 is FQNEAQ (reference sequence). The CDR3 here is CASHSPSGSYNEQFF. CDR3 coding DNA: TGTGCCAGCCACAGCCCTAGCGGGAGCTACAATGAGCAGTTCTTC.

The J gene is TRBJ1-2, the V gene TRBV2, with no clear D. V lost 7 bases and J 8 bases, leaving 20 bases between the germline ends. Germline CDR1 is SNHLY and CDR2 is FYNNEI. CDR3 size: 14 residues. CDR3 in amino acids: CASTINVAVRGYTF. CDR3 nucleotides: TGTGCCAGCACCATAAATGTGGCTGTACGCGGCTACACCTTC.

J is TRBJ2-5 and V is TRBV13; 9 nucleotides agree with TRBD1. The junction had 21 bases not matched to a gene; V was cut back by 6 bases and J by 4 bases. Germline V CDR1 and CDR2: PRHDT, FYEKMQ (reference sequence). The CDR3 length is 19 residues. CDR3 in amino acids: CASRQTRGTGGGRRETQYF. CDR3 DNA sequence: TGTGCCAGCAGACAGACCCGAGGAACAGGGGGCGGGCGACGAGAGACCCAGTACTTC. The full variable domain, in which reference TRBV13 and TRBJ2-5 provide the parts outside the CDR3, is AAGVIQSPRHLIKEKRETATLKCYPIPRHDTVYWYQQGPGQDPQFLISFYEKMQSDKGSIPDRFSAQQFSDYHSELNMSSLELGDSALYFCASRQTRGTGGGRRETQYFGPGTRLLVL.

The chain links TRBV19 to TRBJ2-1; 7 bases agree with TRBD2. The CDR3 has 15 amino acids. Germline V lookup: CDR1 LNHDA, CDR2 SQIVND (reference sequence). V lost 7 bases and J lost 4; bases outside the gene matches: 10. The CDR3 sequence is CASTPSASGYNEQFF. CDR3 bases: TGTGCCAGTACCCCGTCGGCTAGCGGATACAATGAGCAGTTCTTC.

This chain joins TRBV11-3 and TRBJ1-2, with TRBD1 identical over 8 bases. CDR1 is SGHNT and CDR2 is YENEEA in the germline V gene. V gave up 5 bases and J gave up 4 bases; unmatched junction bases: 6. The CDR3 extends over 14 amino acids. CDR3 bases: TGTGCCAGCAGCGGATCCCAGGGGGCCTATGGCTACACCTTC. This translates into CASSGSQGAYGYTF. The full variable domain, its missing parts supplied by reference TRBV11-3 and TRBJ1-2, is EAGVVQSPRYKIIEKKQPVAFWCNPISGHNTLYWYLQNLGQGPELLIRYENEEAVDDSQLPKDRFSAERLKGVDSTLKIQPAELGDSAVYLCASSGSQGAYGYTFGSGTRLTVV.

This clone was picked up many times. V and J are TRBV6-4 and TRBJ1-6; a weak D match, TRBD1 (5 bases). The CDR3 contains 14 residues. The germline V gene encodes CDR1 MRHNA and CDR2 SNTAGT. The V end was cut by 3 bases, the J end by 5 bases, with 8 bases between. The CDR3: CASSEEGDNSPLHF. The DNA of the CDR3 is TGTGCCAGCAGTGAAGAAGGGGATAATTCACCCCTCCACTTT.

The chain joins TRBV28 to TRBJ2-2; D is uncertain. Trimming stripped 2 bases from V and 0 bases from J, with 7 bases between. The CDR3 loop spans 15 amino acids. Germline-derived CDR1 and CDR2 are MDHEN and SYDVKM. CDR3 nucleotides: TGTGCCAGCAGTTTAAATCCCGCGAACACCGGGGAGCTGTTTTTT. Its protein is CASSLNPANTGELFF.

The chain joins TRBV7-9 to TRBJ1-5, with D possibly TRBD1 on 5 matching bases. The CDR3 sequence is 14 residues long. V gave up 8 bases and J gave up 3 bases, with 14 bases separating them. Per germline, CDR1 SEHNR and CDR2 FQNEAQ (reference sequence). CDR3 in amino acids: CASHPGSINQPQHF. The CDR3 DNA sequence: TGTGCCAGCCATCCAGGGTCCATCAATCAGCCCCAGCATTTT.

V usage is TRBV6-5 and J usage is TRBJ2-1, with D tentatively TRBD2 (5 bases). The CDR3 runs to 14 residues. CDR1 is MNHEY and CDR2 is SVGAGI in the germline V gene. The V end was cut by 7 bases, the J end by 1 base, with 11 bases between. Written as DNA, the CDR3 is TGTGCCAGCACTGCGGGTCCTTCCTACAATGAGCAGTTCTTC. As protein: CASTAGPSYNEQFF.

The chain employs TRBV4-3 and TRBJ1-3; D gene unclear. The CDR3 runs 15 residues. Germline CDR1 LGHNA, CDR2 YSLEER. Trimming took 4 bases from V and 1 from J, leaving 11 bases between them. CDR3 amino acids: CASSREGLSGNTIYF. The CDR3 region has the DNA TGCGCCAGCAGCCGTGAGGGTTTATCTGGAAACACCATATATTTT.

This chain links TRBV11-3 with TRBJ1-3, with D perhaps TRBD1 (6 bases). The germline V and J ends were trimmed by 3 bases and 0 bases, with 12 bases remaining between them. Germline CDR1 SGHNT, CDR2 YENEEA. CDR3 length equals 16 residues. CDR3 region: CASSFRGLGSGNTIYF. The CDR3 DNA reads TGTGCCAGCAGCTTCAGGGGTCTCGGCTCTGGAAACACCATATATTTT.